The 31 T cell receptor beta chains reported below all come from one sample, sequenced in a study of T cell responses to AZD1222 COVID-19 vaccine. Only in-frame clones appear in the TCRdb table, and some are missing; sequencing was by immunoSEQ multiplex PCR. Of over 140,000 clones listed, roughly 92% are singletons. Sequences were derived from peripheral blood, sampled 28 days after the second AZD1222 dose. The receptor set was obtained from an adult who received the AZD1222 COVID-19 vaccine.

This chain connects TRBV4-1 to TRBJ1-2; D is unresolved. The CDR3 loop spans 14 amino acids. The germline V gene encodes CDR1 MGHRA and CDR2 YSYEKL. Trimming cost V 5 bases and J 4 bases, with 14 bases left between them. The CDR3 nucleotides read TGCGCCAGCAGCACTCGATCGGCCGTCTATGGCTACACCTTC. As protein: CASSTRSAVYGYTF.

The gene calls are TRBV5-4 and TRBJ1-2, with 7 bases fitting TRBD1. V was clipped by 3 bases and J by 3 bases; unmatched bases: 2. The CDR3 loop spans 13 amino acids. CDR1 SGHNT and CDR2 YYREEE come from the germline V gene (reference sequence). The CDR3, as DNA: TGTGCCAGCAGCTCCCAGGGGGACTATGGCTACACCTTC. Translated, it gives CASSSQGDYGYTF.

This chain connects TRBV6-4 to TRBJ1-4, with TRBD1 matching over 9 bases. Per germline, CDR1 MRHNA and CDR2 SNTAGT. This CDR3 is 14 amino acids long. V dropped 8 bases and J dropped 4; count of bases not matched to a gene: 5. This CDR3 is CASCQGQGNEKLFF. The CDR3 coding sequence is TGTGCCAGCTGTCAGGGACAGGGTAATGAAAAACTGTTTTTT.

V usage is TRBV5-8 and J usage is TRBJ2-1, with D perhaps matching TRBD2 (7 bases). The V end lost 2 bases, the J end lost 3 bases, and 15 bases lay between the germline ends. The germline V gene encodes CDR1 SGHTS and CDR2 YDEGEE. CDR3 size: 16 residues. The CDR3 coding sequence is TGTGCCAGCAGCTTCGGGGGGCACCCGGGCTACAATGAGCAGTTCTTC. Translation: CASSFGGHPGYNEQFF. Filled out from reference TRBV5-8 and TRBJ2-1, the complete variable domain reads EAGVTQSPTHLIKTRGQQATLRCSPISGHTSVYWYQQALGLGLQFLLWYDEGEERNRGNFPPRFSGRQFPNYSSELNVNALELEDSALYLCASSFGGHPGYNEQFFGPGTRLTVL.

The chain is built from TRBV29-1 and TRBJ1-3, with D maybe TRBD1 (6 bases). CDR1 SQVTM and CDR2 ANQGSEA come from the germline V gene. V lost 3 bases and J 4 bases, leaving 10 bases between the germline ends. This CDR3 has 13 residues. CDR3 bases: TGCAGCGTTGAGGGACATAGAGGAAACACCATATATTTT. It codes for CSVEGHRGNTIYF.

V usage is TRBV3-1 (or the pseudogene TRBV3-2) and J usage is TRBJ1-6, with D possibly matching TRBD1 (6 bases). Germline assignment: CDR1 LGHDT and CDR2 YNNKEL (reference sequence). The CDR3 is made up of 15 amino acids. Trimming took off 0 bases at V and 7 bases at J, with 10 bases between the two ends. The chain's CDR3 is CASSQDTGRNSPLHF. CDR3 sequence (DNA): TGTGCCAGCAGCCAAGACACAGGGAGAAATTCACCCCTCCACTTT.

The J gene is TRBJ2-1, the V gene TRBV7-9; 9 bases line up with TRBD2. After removal of 5 bases from V and 2 bases from J, the junction contained 7 bases not matched to a gene. The CDR3 totals 16 residues. Germline lookup yields CDR1 SEHNR and CDR2 FQNEAQ (reference sequence). In nucleotides, the CDR3 is TGTGCCAGCAGCGGTGTAGCGGGAGTAACCTACAATGAGCAGTTCTTC. Translated, it gives CASSGVAGVTYNEQFF. Looking up the rest from reference TRBV7-9 and TRBJ2-1 gives the full variable domain: DTGVSQNPRHKITKRGQNVTFRCDPISEHNRLYWYRQTLGQGPEFLTYFQNEAQLEKSRLLSDRFSAERPKGSFSTLEIQRTEQGDSAMYLCASSGVAGVTYNEQFFGPGTRLTVL.

This chain links TRBV28 with TRBJ1-2, with unresolved D. The CDR3 loop spans 13 amino acids. Trimming took off 3 bases at V and 8 bases at J, with 13 bases between the two ends. CDR1 MDHEN and CDR2 SYDVKM come from the germline V gene. The CDR3 nucleotides are TGTGCCAGCAGTTTGCGAAACGGGTCCGGCTACACCTTC. Encoded protein: CASSLRNGSGYTF.

CDR3 bases: TGTGCCAGCAGTTTAGGGCAGAGACAAGAGACCCAGTACTTC. It specifies CASSLGQRQETQYF. V is TRBV28 and J is TRBJ2-5; D gene ambiguous. The CDR3 extends over 14 amino acids. Trimming pared 2 bases from V and 2 bases from J, leaving 9 bases between. CDR1 MDHEN and CDR2 SYDVKM come from the germline V gene.

CDR3 DNA sequence: TGTGCCAGCAGCTCTACGACAGGGGAGGGGAGTGGCTACACCTTC. This gives the protein CASSSTTGEGSGYTF. The genes are TRBV7-8 and TRBJ1-2; 8 nucleotides match TRBD1. Germline-derived CDR1 and CDR2 are SGHVS and FQNEAQ. The junction had 11 bases not matched to a gene; V was cut back by 4 bases and J by 7 bases. CDR3 length: 15 residues.

The genes are TRBV6-5 and TRBJ1-1, with 8 bases matching TRBD1. After removal of 5 bases from V and 8 bases from J, the junction contained 7 bases not matched to a gene. From germline, CDR1 is MNHEY and CDR2 SVGAGI. CDR3 length equals 13 residues. The CDR3 sequence: CASSQRQGSEAFF. The CDR3 nucleotides are TGTGCCAGCAGTCAACGACAGGGGTCAGAAGCTTTCTTT.

This sequence joins TRBV19 and TRBJ2-5, with 7 positions matching TRBD1. Trimming at V came to 4 bases and at J to 1 base, leaving 0 bases not matched to a gene. From germline, CDR1 is LNHDA and CDR2 SQIVND (reference sequence). This CDR3 comprises 13 residues. The CDR3 nucleotides are TGTGCCAGTAGTAGGGACAGCCAAGAGACCCAGTACTTC. This gives the protein CASSRDSQETQYF.

The V gene is TRBV28, the J gene TRBJ2-1, with a tentative D call TRBD2 (6 bases). In germline, CDR1 is MDHEN, CDR2 SYDVKM. The CDR3 has 17 amino acids. V was pared by 6 bases and J by 5 bases, with 23 bases between. The DNA for the CDR3 is TGTGCCAGCAGGGGCATGACCACTTTCGGGACTGACAATGAGCAGTTCTTC. Protein sequence: CASRGMTTFGTDNEQFF.

The chain recombines TRBV6-5 with TRBJ1-5, with a tentative D call TRBD1 (5 bases). Germline loops: CDR1 MNHEY, CDR2 SVGAGI. V shed 0 bases and J shed 2 bases, with 8 bases lying between them. This CDR3 is built from 15 residues. The CDR3 here is CASSYSQGGNQPQHF. CDR3 nucleotide sequence: TGTGCCAGCAGTTACTCCCAGGGTGGCAATCAGCCCCAGCATTTT.

The chain couples TRBV6-1 to TRBJ2-3; 12 bases fit TRBD2. The V gene end was trimmed by 3 bases and the J gene end by 4 bases; junction bases not matched to a gene: 8. The CDR3 extends over 17 amino acids. The germline CDR1 and CDR2 sequences are MNHNS and SASEGT. The CDR3 loop is CASSDDQTSGSADTQYF. In DNA form, the CDR3 reads TGTGCCAGCAGTGACGACCAGACTAGCGGGAGTGCAGATACGCAGTATTTT.

This chain joins TRBV5-4 and TRBJ2-2; the D gene is possibly TRBD2 (6 bases). V gave up 4 bases and J gave up 4 bases, with 14 bases separating them. Germline V gene lookup returns CDR1 SGHNT and CDR2 YYREEE (reference sequence). The CDR3 extends over 15 amino acids. DNA for the CDR3: TGTGCCAGCAGCGAGACTAGTTCAGGCACCGGGGAGCTGTTTTTT. It specifies CASSETSSGTGELFF.

The rearrangement joins TRBV11-2 to TRBJ1-1; tentative D call: TRBD1 (6 bases). With 5 bases removed from V and 0 bases from J, the gap between germline ends came to 13 bases. The length of the CDR3 is 15 residues. The germline CDR1 and CDR2 sequences are SGHAT and FQNNGV. The CDR3, as DNA: TGTGCCAGCAGCCCCTGGACAGCTATGAACACTGAAGCTTTCTTT. As protein: CASSPWTAMNTEAFF. The variable domain in full, with the rest retrieved from reference TRBV11-2 and TRBJ1-1, is EAGVAQSPRYKIIEKRQSVAFWCNPISGHATLYWYQQILGQGPKLLIQFQNNGVVDDSQLPKDRFSAERLKGVDSTLKIQPAKLEDSAVYLCASSPWTAMNTEAFFGQGTRLTVV.

As for this clone: Other nucleotide sequences from this sample produce the same CDR3. The chain has TRBV9 and TRBJ2-1, with D tentatively TRBD2 (6 bases). This CDR3 has 15 amino acids. Deletions cut 0 bases from V and 0 bases from J, with 7 bases between. Per germline, CDR1 SGDLS and CDR2 YYNGEE. CDR3 sequence reads: CASSVVSGSYNEQFF. The CDR3 nucleotides read TGTGCCAGCAGCGTAGTTAGCGGCTCCTACAATGAGCAGTTCTTC.

This chain joins TRBV19 and TRBJ1-6; D unclear. The germline V and J ends were trimmed by 5 bases and 7 bases, with 9 bases remaining between them. The CDR3 is made up of 13 amino acids. Germline V gives CDR1 LNHDA, CDR2 SQIVND (reference sequence). The CDR3: CASSWLGNSPLHF. In DNA, the CDR3 is TGTGCCAGTAGTTGGCTGGGGAATTCACCCCTCCACTTT. Together with reference TRBV19 and TRBJ1-6, the CDR3 gives the full variable domain: DGGITQSPKYLFRKEGQNVTLSCEQNLNHDAMYWYRQDPGQGLRLIYYSQIVNDFQKGDIAEGYSVSREKKESFPLTVTSAQKNPTAFYLCASSWLGNSPLHFGNGTRLTVT.

The chain carries TRBV13 and TRBJ2-3; D could derive from TRBD1 or TRBD2 (5 bases each). The CDR3 sequence is 14 residues long. CDR1 and CDR2 from the germline V gene are PRHDT and FYEKMQ (reference sequence). V lost 9 bases, J lost 2 bases, and 15 bases lay in between. CDR3 protein: CASRDGYITDTQYF. CDR3 bases: TGTGCCAGTCGGGACGGATATATCACAGATACGCAGTATTTT. Full variable domain (missing parts from reference TRBV13 and TRBJ2-3): AAGVIQSPRHLIKEKRETATLKCYPIPRHDTVYWYQQGPGQDPQFLISFYEKMQSDKGSIPDRFSAQQFSDYHSELNMSSLELGDSALYFCASRDGYITDTQYFGPGTRLTVL.

This chain connects TRBV27 to TRBJ2-3; 10 bases align to TRBD2. Germline CDR1 reads MNHEY; CDR2 reads SMNVEV (reference sequence). The V gene end was trimmed by 5 bases and the J gene end by 4 bases; junction bases not matched to a gene: 6. This CDR3 has 15 amino acids. The CDR3 sequence: CASSEAGGPADTQYF. In DNA form, the CDR3 reads TGTGCCAGCAGTGAAGCGGGAGGGCCCGCAGATACGCAGTATTTT.

V and J are TRBV30 and TRBJ1-2; D may be TRBD1 (6 bases). CDR1 is GTSNPN and CDR2 is SVGIG in the germline V gene (reference sequence). The germline V and J ends were trimmed by 0 bases and 4 bases, with 9 bases remaining between them. The CDR3 is 13 amino acids. The CDR3 sequence is CAWSVQGSYGYTF. CDR3 in DNA: TGTGCCTGGAGTGTACAGGGTAGCTATGGCTACACCTTC.

In nucleotides, the CDR3 is TGTGCCAGCAGTTCATTAGTCGGTGAGCAGTTCTTC. Residues: CASSSLVGEQFF. The chain employs TRBV28 and TRBJ2-1; no firm D call. Germline V gene data show CDR1 as MDHEN and CDR2 as SYDVKM. The germline V and J ends were trimmed by 4 bases and 9 bases, with 10 bases remaining between them. The length of the CDR3 is 12 residues.

The chain links TRBV6-5 to TRBJ1-6; D not certain. With 2 bases removed from V and 13 bases from J, the gap between germline ends came to 15 bases. Germline-derived CDR1 and CDR2 are MNHEY and SVGAGI. The CDR3 has 14 residues. The CDR3 DNA reads TGTGCCAGCAGTTACGGACGGGCCGGATGGCCCCTCCACTTT. Translated: CASSYGRAGWPLHF.

V and J are TRBV14 and TRBJ1-4; D unresolved. CDR3 length equals 15 residues. Germline V gives CDR1 SGHDN, CDR2 FVKESK. The germline V and J ends were trimmed by 1 base and 5 bases, with 11 bases remaining between them. The CDR3 sequence is CASSQVGGHNEKLFF. CDR3 nucleotide sequence: TGTGCCAGCAGCCAAGTAGGAGGGCACAATGAAAAACTGTTTTTT.

The J gene is TRBJ1-1, the V gene TRBV7-8; D possibly corresponds to TRBD1 (5 bases). The V end was cut by 3 bases, the J end by 3 bases, with 8 bases between. The CDR3 extends over 13 amino acids. Germline CDR1 reads SGHVS; CDR2 reads FQNEAQ. The DNA of the CDR3 is TGTGCCAGCAGCTTGACAGCTTACACTGAAGCTTTCTTT. Its translation is CASSLTAYTEAFF. Full variable domain (outside the CDR3, taken from reference TRBV7-8 and TRBJ1-1): GAGVSQSPRYKVAKRGQDVALRCDPISGHVSLFWYQQALGQGPEFLTYFQNEAQLDKSGLPSDRFFAERPEGSVSTLKIQRTQQEDSAVYLCASSLTAYTEAFFGQGTRLTVV.

This rearrangement joins TRBV7-8 to TRBJ2-1; 11 bases map to TRBD1. Trimming at V came to 5 bases and at J to 2 bases, leaving 14 bases not matched to a gene. The CDR3 totals 19 residues. CDR1 SGHVS and CDR2 FQNEAQ come from the germline V gene. CDR3 in amino acids: CASSTRDRGLAGAYNEQFF. In DNA form, the CDR3 reads TGTGCCAGCAGCACACGGGACAGGGGGTTAGCGGGAGCCTACAATGAGCAGTTCTTC.

The CDR3 coding sequence is TGTGCCAGCAGTTATAGTGGCAGCGCCTACGAGCAGTACTTC. It codes for CASSYSGSAYEQYF. The chain couples TRBV5-5 to TRBJ2-7; D remains unclear. CDR1 SGHKS and CDR2 YYEKEE come from the germline V gene (reference sequence). The CDR3 consists of 14 residues. V shed 5 bases and J shed 2 bases, with 14 bases lying between them.

The chain employs TRBV18 and TRBJ1-1; D might be TRBD1 (5 bases). This CDR3 is 15 amino acids long. V was clipped by 3 bases and J by 0 bases, with 11 bases between them. Germline CDR1 reads KGHSH; CDR2 reads LQKENI. DNA of the CDR3: TGTGCCAGCTCACCGGCCGGGGGTCTGAACACTGAAGCTTTCTTT. It is translated as CASSPAGGLNTEAFF.

CDR3 nucleotide sequence: TGTGCCAGCAGCTTAGCGCAGGGGTATGGCTACACCTTC. This sequence encodes CASSLAQGYGYTF. This chain links TRBV7-9 with TRBJ1-2; tentatively, D is TRBD1 (6 bases). The CDR3 spans 13 residues. V was clipped by 0 bases and J by 5 bases, with 7 bases between them. Germline V gene lookup returns CDR1 SEHNR and CDR2 FQNEAQ (reference sequence).

The chain joins TRBV10-1 to TRBJ1-1, with D tentatively TRBD1 (5 bases). Germline assignment: CDR1 WNHNN and CDR2 SYGVQD (reference sequence). V was shortened by 4 bases and J by 4 bases, with 10 bases between the two germline ends. This CDR3 spans 13 amino acids. The CDR3 sequence: CASSGHGGTEAFF. The CDR3 bases are TGCGCCAGCAGTGGCCACGGGGGCACTGAAGCTTTCTTT.